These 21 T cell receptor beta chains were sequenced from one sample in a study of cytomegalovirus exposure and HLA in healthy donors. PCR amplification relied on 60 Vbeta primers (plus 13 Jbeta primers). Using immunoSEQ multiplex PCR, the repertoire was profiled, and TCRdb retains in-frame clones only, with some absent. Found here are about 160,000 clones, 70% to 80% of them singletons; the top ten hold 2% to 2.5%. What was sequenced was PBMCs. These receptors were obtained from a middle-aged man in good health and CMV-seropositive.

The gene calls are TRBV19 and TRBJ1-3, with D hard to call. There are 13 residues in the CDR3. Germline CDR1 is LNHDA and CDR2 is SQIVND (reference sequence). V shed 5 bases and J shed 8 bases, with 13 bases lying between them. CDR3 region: CASSVAPGYTIYF. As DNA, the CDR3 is TGTGCCAGTAGTGTAGCACCGGGATACACCATATATTTT.

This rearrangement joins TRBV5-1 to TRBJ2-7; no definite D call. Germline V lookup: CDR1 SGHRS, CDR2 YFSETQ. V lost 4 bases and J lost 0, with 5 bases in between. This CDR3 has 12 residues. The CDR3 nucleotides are TGCGCCAGCAGCGTTAGCTCCTACGAGCAGTACTTC. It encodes CASSVSSYEQYF.

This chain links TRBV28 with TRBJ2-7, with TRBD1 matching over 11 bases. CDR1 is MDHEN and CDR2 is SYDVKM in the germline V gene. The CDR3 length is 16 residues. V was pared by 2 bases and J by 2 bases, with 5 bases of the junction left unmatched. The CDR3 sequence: CASSLNGGQGAYEQYF. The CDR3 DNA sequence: TGTGCCAGCAGTTTAAATGGGGGACAGGGGGCCTACGAGCAGTACTTC. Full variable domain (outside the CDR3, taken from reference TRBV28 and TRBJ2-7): DVKVTQSSRYLVKRTGEKVFLECVQDMDHENMFWYRQDPGLGLRLIYFSYDVKMKEKGDIPEGYSVSREKKERFSLILESASTNQTSMYLCASSLNGGQGAYEQYFGPGTRLTVT.

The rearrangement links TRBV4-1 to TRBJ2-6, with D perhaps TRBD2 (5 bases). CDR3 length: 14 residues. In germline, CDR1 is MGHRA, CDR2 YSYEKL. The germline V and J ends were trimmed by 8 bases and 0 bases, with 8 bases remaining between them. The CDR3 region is CASRGLSGANVLTF. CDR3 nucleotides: TGCGCCAGCCGAGGGCTCTCTGGGGCCAACGTCCTGACTTTC.

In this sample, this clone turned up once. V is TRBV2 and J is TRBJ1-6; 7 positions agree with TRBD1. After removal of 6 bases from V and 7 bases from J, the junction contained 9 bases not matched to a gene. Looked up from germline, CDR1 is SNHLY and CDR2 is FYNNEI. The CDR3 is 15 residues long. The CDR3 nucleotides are TGTGCCAGCAGCGTTACAGGGGCTGGCAATTCACCCCTCCACTTT. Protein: CASSVTGAGNSPLHF. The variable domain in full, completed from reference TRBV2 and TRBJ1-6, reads EPEVTQTPSHQVTQMGQEVILRCVPISNHLYFYWYRQILGQKVEFLVSFYNNEISEKSEIFDDQFSVERPDGSNFTLKIRSTKLEDSAMYFCASSVTGAGNSPLHFGNGTRLTVT.

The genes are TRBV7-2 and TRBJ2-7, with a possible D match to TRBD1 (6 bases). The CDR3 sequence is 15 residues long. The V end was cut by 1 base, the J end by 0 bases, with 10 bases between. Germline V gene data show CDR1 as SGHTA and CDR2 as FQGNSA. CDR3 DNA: TGTGCCAGCAGCTTAGGGCAGGGGATCTCCTACGAGCAGTACTTC. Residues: CASSLGQGISYEQYF. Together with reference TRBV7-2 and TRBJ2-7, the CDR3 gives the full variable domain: GAGVSQSPSNKVTEKGKDVELRCDPISGHTALYWYRQSLGQGLEFLIYFQGNSAPDKSGLPSDRFSAERTGGSVSTLTIQRTQQEDSAVYLCASSLGQGISYEQYFGPGTRLTVT.

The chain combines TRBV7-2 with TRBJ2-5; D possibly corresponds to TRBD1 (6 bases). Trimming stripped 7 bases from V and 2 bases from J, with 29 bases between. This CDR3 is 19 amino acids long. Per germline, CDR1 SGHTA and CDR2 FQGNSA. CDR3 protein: CASIPGKFTGKIIQETQYF. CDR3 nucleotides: TGTGCCAGCATCCCGGGGAAGTTTACAGGGAAAATAATTCAAGAGACCCAGTACTTC. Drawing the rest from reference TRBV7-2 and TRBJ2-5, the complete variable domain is GAGVSQSPSNKVTEKGKDVELRCDPISGHTALYWYRQSLGQGLEFLIYFQGNSAPDKSGLPSDRFSAERTGGSVSTLTIQRTQQEDSAVYLCASIPGKFTGKIIQETQYFGPGTRLLVL.

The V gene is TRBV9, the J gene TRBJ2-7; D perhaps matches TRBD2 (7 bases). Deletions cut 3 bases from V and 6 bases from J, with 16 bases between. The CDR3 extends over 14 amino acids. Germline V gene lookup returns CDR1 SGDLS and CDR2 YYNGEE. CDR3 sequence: CASSAQPGGGEQYF. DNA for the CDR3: TGTGCCAGCAGCGCGCAGCCGGGGGGCGGCGAGCAGTACTTC.

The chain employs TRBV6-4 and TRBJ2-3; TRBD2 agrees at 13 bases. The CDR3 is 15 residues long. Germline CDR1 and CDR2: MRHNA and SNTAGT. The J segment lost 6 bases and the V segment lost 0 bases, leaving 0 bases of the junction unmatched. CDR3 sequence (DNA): TGTGCCAGCAGTGACTCGACTAGCGGGGGGGATACGCAGTATTTT. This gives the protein CASSDSTSGGDTQYF.

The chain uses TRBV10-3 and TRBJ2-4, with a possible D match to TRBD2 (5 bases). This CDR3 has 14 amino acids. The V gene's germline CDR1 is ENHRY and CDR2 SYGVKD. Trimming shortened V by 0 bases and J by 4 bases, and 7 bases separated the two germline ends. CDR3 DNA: TGTGCCATCAGTGAGTCAAGCGGAAAAAACATTCAGTACTTC. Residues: CAISESSGKNIQYF.

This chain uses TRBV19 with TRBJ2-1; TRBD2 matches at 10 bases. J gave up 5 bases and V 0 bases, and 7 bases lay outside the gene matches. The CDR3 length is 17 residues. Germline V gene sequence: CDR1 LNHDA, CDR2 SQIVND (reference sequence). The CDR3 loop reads CASSIELAGGPNNEQFF. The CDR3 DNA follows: TGTGCCAGTAGTATAGAATTAGCGGGGGGCCCCAACAATGAGCAGTTCTTC.

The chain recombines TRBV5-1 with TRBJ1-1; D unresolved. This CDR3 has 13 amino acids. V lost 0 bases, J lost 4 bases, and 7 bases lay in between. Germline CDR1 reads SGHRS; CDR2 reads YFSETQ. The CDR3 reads CASSLDPGTEAFF. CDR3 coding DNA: TGCGCCAGCAGCTTGGATCCCGGCACTGAAGCTTTCTTT.

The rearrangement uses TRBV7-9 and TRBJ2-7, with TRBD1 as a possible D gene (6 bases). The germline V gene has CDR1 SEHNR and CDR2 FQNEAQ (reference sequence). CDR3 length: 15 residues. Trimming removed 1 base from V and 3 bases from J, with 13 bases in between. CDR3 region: CASSLEHRDDYEQYF. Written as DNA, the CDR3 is TGTGCCAGCAGCTTAGAGCACAGGGACGACTACGAGCAGTACTTC. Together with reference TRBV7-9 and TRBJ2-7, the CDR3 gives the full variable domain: DTGVSQNPRHKITKRGQNVTFRCDPISEHNRLYWYRQTLGQGPEFLTYFQNEAQLEKSRLLSDRFSAERPKGSFSTLEIQRTEQGDSAMYLCASSLEHRDDYEQYFGPGTRLTVT.

Written as DNA, the CDR3 is TGTGCCAGCAGCCCCCTTCAGGGTTTGAATGAAAAACTGTTTTTT. Its protein is CASSPLQGLNEKLFF. The chain employs TRBV7-9 and TRBJ1-4, with D perhaps TRBD1 (5 bases). The CDR3 length is 15 residues. The ends were cut back, 5 bases at V and 5 bases at J, with 15 bases in the middle. The germline gives CDR1 SEHNR, CDR2 FQNEAQ (reference sequence).

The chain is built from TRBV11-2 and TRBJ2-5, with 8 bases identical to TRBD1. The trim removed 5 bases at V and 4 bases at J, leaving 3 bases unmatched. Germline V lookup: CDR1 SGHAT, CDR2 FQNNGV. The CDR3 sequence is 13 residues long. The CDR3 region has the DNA TGTGCCAGCAGCCGACAGGGGTCAGAGACCCAGTACTTC. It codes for CASSRQGSETQYF.

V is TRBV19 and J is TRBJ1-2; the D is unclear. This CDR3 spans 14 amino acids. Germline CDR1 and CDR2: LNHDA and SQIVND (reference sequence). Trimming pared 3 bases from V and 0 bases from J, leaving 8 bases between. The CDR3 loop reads CASSITGANYGYTF. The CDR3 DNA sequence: TGTGCCAGTAGTATTACTGGAGCTAACTATGGCTACACCTTC.

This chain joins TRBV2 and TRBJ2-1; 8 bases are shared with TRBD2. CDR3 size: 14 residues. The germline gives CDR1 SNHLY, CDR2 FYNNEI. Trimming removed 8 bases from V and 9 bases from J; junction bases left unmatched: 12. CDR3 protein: CASVSGGYLGEQFF. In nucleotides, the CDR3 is TGTGCCAGCGTGAGCGGGGGTTATCTCGGTGAGCAGTTCTTC.

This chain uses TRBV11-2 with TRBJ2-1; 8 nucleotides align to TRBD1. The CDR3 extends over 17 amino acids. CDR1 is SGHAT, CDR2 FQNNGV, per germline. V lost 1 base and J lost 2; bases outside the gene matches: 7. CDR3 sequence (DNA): TGTGCCAGCAGCTTAGGGGGGGACAGGTTCACCTACAATGAGCAGTTCTTC. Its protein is CASSLGGDRFTYNEQFF.

The CDR3: CASSVASLAGGYNEQFF. The CDR3 bases are TGTGCCAGCAGCGTAGCTTCACTAGCGGGGGGTTACAATGAGCAGTTCTTC. The rearrangement joins TRBV9 to TRBJ2-1, with 12 bases aligning to TRBD2. Germline V CDR1 and CDR2: SGDLS, YYNGEE. This CDR3 comprises 17 residues. The V gene end was trimmed by 0 bases and the J gene end by 4 bases; junction bases not matched to a gene: 5.

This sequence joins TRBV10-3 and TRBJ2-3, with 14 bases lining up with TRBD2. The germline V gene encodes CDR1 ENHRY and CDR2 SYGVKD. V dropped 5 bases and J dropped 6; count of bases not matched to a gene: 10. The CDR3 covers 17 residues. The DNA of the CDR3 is TGTGCCATCAGTCCGGGACTAGCGGGGGCCCGACGGGATACGCAGTATTTT. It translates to CAISPGLAGARRDTQYF.

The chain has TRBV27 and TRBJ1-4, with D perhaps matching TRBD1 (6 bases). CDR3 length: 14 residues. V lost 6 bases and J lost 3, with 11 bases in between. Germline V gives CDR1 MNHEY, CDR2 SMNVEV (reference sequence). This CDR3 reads CASSMGAANEKLFF. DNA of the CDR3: TGTGCCAGCAGCATGGGGGCGGCTAATGAAAAACTGTTTTTT.